This T cell receptor beta chain was profiled in a study of T cells in Graves' hyperthyroidism and ophthalmopathy. No ophthalmopathy progression within 18 months constituted stable Graves' hyperthyroidism. Patients aged 18 to 65 with hyperthyroidism were newly diagnosed, with duration under 2 months. The V end was cut by 0 bases, the J end by 2 bases, with 11 bases between. Germline assignment: CDR1 SQVTM and CDR2 ANQGSEA. CDR3 length equals 15 residues. RNA transcripts provided the source from which TCR beta CDR3 regions were amplified. First-round RT-PCR of the TCR CDR3 relied on the HTBI primer set. TCRdb re-called the multiplex PCR reads with MiXCR, one entry per CDR3 protein. The sample consists of 600,000 to 900,000 distinct CDR3 sequences, about 16% of them appearing once.

The clonotype comes from a man between 18 and 35 years old with Graves' hyperthyroidism. The rearrangement uses TRBV29-1 and TRBJ1-3; D ambiguous. Sequenced sample: blood. The CDR3 nucleotides read TGCAGCGTTGAAGATCACCGGTTAACTGGAAACACCATATATTTT. It encodes CSVEDHRLTGNTIYF. The complete variable domain, with remaining parts taken from reference TRBV29-1 and TRBJ1-3, reads SAVISQKPSRDICQRGTSLTIQCQVDSQVTMMFWYRQQPGQSLTLIATANQGSEATYESGFVIDKFPISRPNLTFSTLTVSNMSPEDSSIYLCSVEDHRLTGNTIYFGEGSWLTVV.